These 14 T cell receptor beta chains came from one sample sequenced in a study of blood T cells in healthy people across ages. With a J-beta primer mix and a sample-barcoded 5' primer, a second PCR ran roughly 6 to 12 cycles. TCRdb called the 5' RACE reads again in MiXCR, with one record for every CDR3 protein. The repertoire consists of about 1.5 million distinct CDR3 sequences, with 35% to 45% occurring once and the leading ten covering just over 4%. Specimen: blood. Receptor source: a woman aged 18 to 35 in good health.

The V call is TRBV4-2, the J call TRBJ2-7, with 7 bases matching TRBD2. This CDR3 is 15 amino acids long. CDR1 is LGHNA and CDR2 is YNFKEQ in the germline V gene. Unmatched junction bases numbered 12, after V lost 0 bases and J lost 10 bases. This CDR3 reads CASSQEMRLARSQYF. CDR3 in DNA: TGTGCCAGCAGCCAAGAGATGAGACTAGCTAGGTCCCAGTACTTC.

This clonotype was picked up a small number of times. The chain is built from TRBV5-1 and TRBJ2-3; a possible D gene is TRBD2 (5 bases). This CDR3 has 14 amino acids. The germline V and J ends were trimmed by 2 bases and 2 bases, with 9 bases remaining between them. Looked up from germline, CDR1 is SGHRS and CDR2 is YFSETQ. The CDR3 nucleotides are TGCGCCAGCAGCTTAGAGCGGACCACAGATACGCAGTATTTT. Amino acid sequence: CASSLERTTDTQYF.

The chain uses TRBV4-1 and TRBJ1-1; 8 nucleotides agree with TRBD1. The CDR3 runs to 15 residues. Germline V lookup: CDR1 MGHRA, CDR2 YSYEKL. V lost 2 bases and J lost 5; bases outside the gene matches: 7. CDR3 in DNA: TGCGCCAGCAGCCAAATGACAGGGGCTGCGACTGAAGCTTTCTTT. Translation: CASSQMTGAATEAFF.

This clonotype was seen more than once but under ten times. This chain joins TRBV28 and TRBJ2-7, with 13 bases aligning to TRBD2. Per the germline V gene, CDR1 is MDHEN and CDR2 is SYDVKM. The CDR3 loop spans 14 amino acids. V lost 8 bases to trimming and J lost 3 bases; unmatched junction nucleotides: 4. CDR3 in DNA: TGTGCCAGCCAAGGACTAGCGGGAGTCTACGAGCAGTACTTC. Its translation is CASQGLAGVYEQYF.

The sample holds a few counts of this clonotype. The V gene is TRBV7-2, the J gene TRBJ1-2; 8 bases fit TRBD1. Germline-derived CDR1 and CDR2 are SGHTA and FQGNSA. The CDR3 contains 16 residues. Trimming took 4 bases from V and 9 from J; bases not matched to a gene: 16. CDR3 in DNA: TGTGCCAGCAGCTACCCAGGACAGGGAGGCCATGACAGCTACACCTTC. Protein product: CASSYPGQGGHDSYTF.

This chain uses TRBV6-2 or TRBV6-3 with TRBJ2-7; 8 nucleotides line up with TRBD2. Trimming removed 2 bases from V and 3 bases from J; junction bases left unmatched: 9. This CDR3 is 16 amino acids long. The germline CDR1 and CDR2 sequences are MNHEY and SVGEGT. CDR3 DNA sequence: TGTGCCAGCAGTTACCCGGACGGGACTAGAGTCTACGAGCAGTACTTC. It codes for CASSYPDGTRVYEQYF.

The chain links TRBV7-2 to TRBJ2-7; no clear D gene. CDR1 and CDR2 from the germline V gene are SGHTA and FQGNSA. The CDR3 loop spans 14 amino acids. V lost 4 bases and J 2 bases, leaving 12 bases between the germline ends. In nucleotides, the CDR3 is TGTGCCAGCAGCTCTGAACCGTCAGCCTACGAGCAGTACTTC. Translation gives CASSSEPSAYEQYF.

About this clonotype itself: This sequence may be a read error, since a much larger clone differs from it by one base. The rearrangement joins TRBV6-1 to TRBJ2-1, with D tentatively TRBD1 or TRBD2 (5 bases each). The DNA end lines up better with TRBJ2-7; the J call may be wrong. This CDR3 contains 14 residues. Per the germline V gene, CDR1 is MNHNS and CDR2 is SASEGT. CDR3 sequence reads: CASSVLIGANEQYF. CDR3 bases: TGTGCCAGCAGTGTTCTGATCGGGGCTAATGAGCAGTACTTC.

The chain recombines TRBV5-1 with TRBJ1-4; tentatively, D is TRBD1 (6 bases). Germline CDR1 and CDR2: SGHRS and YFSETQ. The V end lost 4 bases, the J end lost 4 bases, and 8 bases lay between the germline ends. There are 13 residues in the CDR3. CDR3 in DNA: TGCGCCAGCAGCGGGACAAATAATGAAAAACTGTTTTTT. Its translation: CASSGTNNEKLFF.

The CDR3 spells CSARGNLAGVKTQYF. For the CDR3, the DNA is TGCAGTGCTAGGGGAAATCTAGCGGGTGTGAAGACCCAGTACTTC. The J gene is TRBJ2-5, the V gene TRBV20-1; 8 bases line up with TRBD2. CDR1 DFQATT and CDR2 SNEGSKA come from the germline V gene (reference sequence). V lost 3 bases, J lost 6 bases, and 12 bases stayed unmatched. The CDR3 sequence is 15 residues long.

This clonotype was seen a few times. CDR3 sequence: CSVARGVVGSNQPQHF. The CDR3 DNA follows: TGCAGTGTCGCTAGAGGGGTCGTAGGGAGCAATCAGCCCCAGCATTTT. V gene TRBV20-1 combines with J gene TRBJ1-5; D possibly corresponds to TRBD1 (5 bases). The CDR3 has 16 residues. Trimming left V 7 bases short and J 1 base short, with 20 bases between. Germline V gene sequence: CDR1 DFQATT, CDR2 SNEGSKA (reference sequence).

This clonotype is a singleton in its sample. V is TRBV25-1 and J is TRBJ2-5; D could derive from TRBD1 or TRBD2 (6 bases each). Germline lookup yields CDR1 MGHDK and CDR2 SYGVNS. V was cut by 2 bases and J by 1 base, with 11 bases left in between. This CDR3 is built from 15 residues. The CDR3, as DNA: TGTGCCAGCAGTGAAGCGGGACAACCCCAAGAGACCCAGTACTTC. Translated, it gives CASSEAGQPQETQYF.

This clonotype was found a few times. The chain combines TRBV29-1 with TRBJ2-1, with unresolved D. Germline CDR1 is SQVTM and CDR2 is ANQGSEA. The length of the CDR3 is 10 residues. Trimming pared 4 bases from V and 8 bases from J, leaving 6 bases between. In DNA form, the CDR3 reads TGCAGCGTTGCAAGCGATGAGCAGTTCTTC. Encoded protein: CSVASDEQFF.

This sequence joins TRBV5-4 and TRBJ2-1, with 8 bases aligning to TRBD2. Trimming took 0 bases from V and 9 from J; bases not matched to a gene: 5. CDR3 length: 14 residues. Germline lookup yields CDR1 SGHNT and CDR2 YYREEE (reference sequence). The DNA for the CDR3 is TGTGCCAGCAGCTTGGGGACTAGCCGAAGTGAGCAGTTCTTC. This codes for CASSLGTSRSEQFF.